This is a list of T cell receptor beta chains from one sample in a study of T cell responses to AZD1222 COVID-19 vaccine. Assay: immunoSEQ multiplex PCR; the TCRdb copy retains only in-frame clones and omits some. In the table there are 75,000 to 100,000 clones, 85% to 95% of which are singletons. This material consisted of peripheral blood, taken on day 0 of AZD1222 vaccination. The receptors derive from an adult in good health. Each CDR3 is given with its conserved first and last residue. Each record gives: clone size, J gene, V gene, D gene, CDR3 protein, CDR3 DNA. The D gene is left open where the match is weak. A clone size is listed for some rows: how often the clone was seen (once, few, many), or a class if it is expanded.

-	TRBJ1-4	TRBV20-1	-	CSAREREKLFF	TGCAGTGCTAGAGAAAGAGAAAAACTGTTTTTT
-	TRBJ2-1	TRBV5-1	-	CASSLQDYLTEQFF	TGCGCCAGCAGTTTACAGGACTACCTTACTGAGCAGTTCTTC
-	TRBJ1-5	TRBV4-1	-	CASSQDRGSQGQPQHF	TGCGCCAGCAGCCAAGATCGGGGCAGTCAGGGTCAGCCCCAGCATTTT
-	TRBJ1-5	TRBV19	TRBD1	CASTRTGVGNQPQHF	TGTGCCAGTACCCGGACAGGGGTTGGCAATCAGCCCCAGCATTTT
few	TRBJ2-1	TRBV5-6	TRBD2	CASSLGAGTRDNEQFF	TGTGCCAGCAGCTTGGGAGCCGGGACTAGAGACAATGAGCAGTTCTTC
-	TRBJ1-2	TRBV6-1	-	CASSELGSSGYTF	TGTGCCAGCAGTGAGTTAGGGTCGTCTGGCTACACCTTC
-	TRBJ1-6	TRBV5-4	TRBD1	CASSRGDSPLHF	TGTGCCAGCAGCCGGGGGGACAGCCCCCTCCACTTT
-	TRBJ1-1	TRBV9	-	CASSVGGTNTEAFF	TGTGCCAGCAGCGTAGGGGGTACGAACACTGAAGCTTTCTTT
-	TRBJ1-1	TRBV7-2	-	CASSRNAEAFF	TGTGCCAGCAGCCGGAACGCTGAAGCTTTCTTT
once	TRBJ1-5	TRBV6-5	-	CASSSTVYSNQPQHF	TGTGCCAGCAGTTCGACAGTCTATAGCAATCAGCCCCAGCATTTT
-	TRBJ2-2	TRBV6-5	-	CASSYSLGTGELFF	TGTGCCAGCAGTTACTCACTGGGAACCGGGGAGCTGTTTTTT
-	TRBJ1-3	TRBV7-8	-	CASSLRFATLGNTIYF	TGTGCCAGCAGCTTAAGGTTTGCGACTTTGGGAAACACCATATATTTT
-	TRBJ1-2	TRBV30	TRBD1	CALQGKFYTF	TGTGCCTTACAGGGGAAGTTCTACACCTTC
-	TRBJ2-7	TRBV6-5	-	CASSYSAPNYEQYF	TGTGCCAGCAGTTACTCGGCGCCGAACTACGAGCAGTACTTC
-	TRBJ2-7	TRBV29-1	TRBD2	CSVDSGLAGNEQYF	TGCAGCGTTGATTCGGGACTAGCGGGTAACGAGCAGTACTTC
-	TRBJ2-6	TRBV5-5	TRBD1	CASSFRGQSSGANVLTF	TGTGCCAGCAGCTTCAGGGGACAGAGCTCTGGGGCCAACGTCCTGACTTTC
-	TRBJ1-5	TRBV5-5	-	CASSYETKNQPQHF	TGTGCCAGCAGCTACGAGACGAAGAATCAGCCCCAGCATTTT
-	TRBJ2-2	TRBV7-9	-	CASSLALQGHGELFF	TGTGCCAGCAGCTTAGCGCTACAGGGACACGGGGAGCTGTTTTTT
once	TRBJ2-7	TRBV11-2	-	CASSPAIRGPYEQYF	TGTGCCAGCAGCCCGGCTATCAGGGGCCCTTACGAGCAGTACTTC
-	TRBJ2-1	TRBV6-1	-	CASSEAGGFNEQFF	TGTGCCAGCAGTGAAGCCGGGGGATTTAATGAGCAGTTCTTC
-	TRBJ1-5	TRBV19	TRBD1	CASSSDRAGVQPQHF	TGTGCCAGTAGCTCGGACAGGGCGGGAGTTCAGCCCCAGCATTTT
-	TRBJ1-2	TRBV12-3/TRBV12-4	-	CASSLDSYGYTF	TGTGCCAGCAGTTTAGATAGCTATGGCTACACCTTC
-	TRBJ2-1	TRBV7-9	-	CASRTATDRPYNEQFF	TGTGCCAGCCGGACTGCCACGGACAGACCTTACAATGAGCAGTTCTTC
-	TRBJ1-4	TRBV7-9	-	CASSFSLGANEKLFF	TGTGCCAGCAGCTTCAGTTTGGGGGCGAATGAAAAACTGTTTTTT
-	TRBJ2-7	TRBV28	-	CASRPAWDWGTYEQYF	TGTGCCAGCAGACCTGCATGGGACTGGGGGACCTACGAGCAGTACTTC
-	TRBJ1-2	TRBV28	TRBD1	CASVRDRGRGGYTF	TGTGCCAGTGTACGGGACAGGGGGCGTGGTGGCTACACCTTC
-	TRBJ2-3	TRBV30	-	CAWSVGGSTDTQYF	TGTGCCTGGAGTGTAGGCGGGAGCACAGATACGCAGTATTTT
-	TRBJ2-5	TRBV11-1	-	CASSLWNQETQYF	TGTGCCAGCAGCTTATGGAACCAAGAGACCCAGTACTTC
-	TRBJ2-1	TRBV24-1	-	CATSGRWRDEQFF	TGTGCCACCAGTGGTCGGTGGAGGGATGAGCAGTTCTTC
-	TRBJ1-2	TRBV28	TRBD1	CASSLPGQGTNYGYTF	TGTGCCAGCAGTTTACCCGGACAGGGGACTAACTATGGCTACACCTTC